A single sample is the source of the 5 T cell receptor beta chains below, sequenced in a study of cytomegalovirus exposure and HLA in healthy donors. The PCR ran on 60 Vbeta and 13 Jbeta primers. Assay used: immunoSEQ multiplex PCR; TCRdb lists only in-frame clones, some missing. The data contain about 140,000 clones, roughly four fifths of them singletons. The sample consisted of PBMCs. The receptors were sampled from a woman aged 55-69 years in good health and CMV-seropositive.

The J gene is TRBJ2-1, the V gene TRBV9, with 7 bases identical to TRBD2. CDR3 length equals 14 residues. In germline, CDR1 is SGDLS, CDR2 YYNGEE. V was clipped by 1 base and J by 5 bases; unmatched bases: 3. The CDR3 sequence is CASSVLAGDNEQFF. The CDR3 DNA follows: TGTGCCAGCAGCGTATTGGCGGGGGACAATGAGCAGTTCTTC. Combining the CDR3 with reference TRBV9 and TRBJ2-1 gives the whole variable domain DSGVTQTPKHLITATGQRVTLRCSPRSGDLSVYWYQQSLDQGLQFLIQYYNGEERAKGNILERFSAQQFPDLHSELNLSSLELGDSALYFCASSVLAGDNEQFFGPGTRLTVL.

The chain links TRBV11-2 to TRBJ1-1; 7 bases fit TRBD1. Trimming took 1 base from V and 4 from J; bases not matched to a gene: 3. This CDR3 is 14 amino acids long. Looked up from germline, CDR1 is SGHAT and CDR2 is FQNNGV. The CDR3 bases are TGTGCCAGCAGCTTAGGCAGGGGGGCCACTGAAGCTTTCTTT. This encodes CASSLGRGATEAFF.

The chain is built from TRBV6-1 and TRBJ1-1; a possible D gene is TRBD1 (5 bases). The CDR3 extends over 14 amino acids. In germline, CDR1 is MNHNS, CDR2 SASEGT. Trimming cost V 1 base and J 2 bases, with 8 bases left between them. The CDR3, as DNA: TGTGCCAGCAGTGAAGGACAGCAAAACACTGAAGCTTTCTTT. Translation gives CASSEGQQNTEAFF.

V usage is TRBV28 and J usage is TRBJ2-1, with 8 nucleotides matching TRBD2. CDR1 is MDHEN, CDR2 SYDVKM, per germline. This CDR3 contains 12 residues. After removal of 6 bases from V and 6 bases from J, the junction contained 1 base not matched to a gene. The CDR3 nucleotides read TGTGCCAGCAGGGCGGGGGGCAATGAGCAGTTCTTC. Translating gives CASRAGGNEQFF.

The gene calls are TRBV6-5 and TRBJ1-1; D is unclear. The CDR3 length is 15 residues. Germline lookup yields CDR1 MNHEY and CDR2 SVGAGI. V was cut by 4 bases and J by 5 bases, with 17 bases left in between. For the CDR3, the DNA is TGTGCCAGCAGTTTCCGCGGCGGGCGGGTTACTGAAGCTTTCTTT. Its protein product is CASSFRGGRVTEAFF.